These 23 T cell receptor beta chains came from one sample sequenced in a study of control samples from healthy donors and cancer patients. Libraries were prepared by immunoSEQ multiplex PCR; TCRdb keeps only in-frame clonotypes and omits some of them. The table has over 100,000 clones, around 89% seen once. The sample was blood. These receptors were obtained from a woman aged 45-65 years in good health.

V and J are TRBV6-5 and TRBJ2-3; 8 nucleotides match TRBD1. Per germline, CDR1 MNHEY and CDR2 SVGAGI. J was trimmed by 0 bases and V by 6 bases; bases with no gene match: 2. This CDR3 has 14 residues. The DNA for the CDR3 is TGTGCCAGCAGGACAGGGGCGAGCACAGATACGCAGTATTTT. This gives the protein CASRTGASTDTQYF.

The chain uses TRBV9 and TRBJ2-3, with 15 bases lining up with TRBD2. V lost 0 bases, J lost 3 bases, and 8 bases stayed unmatched. The CDR3 totals 19 residues. In germline, CDR1 is SGDLS, CDR2 YYNGEE. The DNA of the CDR3 is TGTGCCAGCAGCGTAGCCGGACTAGCGGGAGGGCCGACGACAGATACGCAGTATTTT. Encoded protein: CASSVAGLAGGPTTDTQYF.

The V gene is TRBV21-1, the J gene TRBJ2-7; the D call TRBD2 from the table was never checked on the DNA. TRBV21-1 is a known pseudogene. This CDR3 region has 14 residues. CDR3 nucleotides: TGTGCCAGCAGCAAAGGGGGGGGCGAACGGGAGCAGTACGTC. Residues: CASSKGGGEREQYV.

The gene calls are TRBV6-5 and TRBJ2-3; D could derive from TRBD1 or TRBD2 (5 bases each). The CDR3 length is 14 residues. CDR1 MNHEY and CDR2 SVGAGI come from the germline V gene. Trimming cost V 6 bases and J 7 bases, with 17 bases left between them. The CDR3 sequence is CASRWDLAGNTQYF. DNA of the CDR3: TGTGCCAGCAGGTGGGACCTCGCAGGGAATACGCAGTATTTT.

This rearrangement joins TRBV5-8 to TRBJ1-2, with D unclear. CDR3 length: 12 amino acids. Per the germline V gene, CDR1 is SGHTS and CDR2 is YDEGEE. V lost 4 bases to trimming and J lost 4 bases, with 8 bases between them. The CDR3 DNA reads TGTGCCAGCAGCCTCCCCGGCTATGGCTACACCTTC. The encoded protein is CASSLPGYGYTF.

This chain uses TRBV2 with TRBJ1-5, with 9 bases aligning to TRBD1. Germline assignment: CDR1 SNHLY and CDR2 FYNNEI. The CDR3 extends over 14 amino acids. Trimming removed 8 bases from V and 2 bases from J; junction bases left unmatched: 4. In DNA, the CDR3 is TGTGCCAGCGGGGGACAGGGAGGCAATCAGCCCCAGCATTTT. Translated, it gives CASGGQGGNQPQHF.

The chain employs TRBV2 and TRBJ1-2; D remains unclear. Germline V gives CDR1 SNHLY, CDR2 FYNNEI. V lost 0 bases, J lost 4 bases, and 9 bases lay in between. The CDR3 length is 14 residues. The CDR3 DNA reads TGTGCCAGCAGTGAAGCGTCGGCCCGCTATGGCTACACCTTC. Encoded protein: CASSEASARYGYTF.

The V call is TRBV7-7, the J call TRBJ2-7; 10 positions match TRBD2. Per germline, CDR1 SSHAT and CDR2 FNYEAQ (reference sequence). The CDR3 loop spans 16 amino acids. This chain's CDR3 is CASNSASDSGRLGADV. As DNA, the CDR3 is TGTGCCAGCAACTCGGCGTCGGATAGCGGGAGGCTGGGGGCGGACGTC.

The chain couples TRBV2 to TRBJ1-5, with no clear D. CDR1 is SNHLY, CDR2 FYNNEI, per germline. The ends were cut back, 6 bases at V and 0 bases at J, with 12 bases in the middle. The CDR3 has 15 amino acids. CDR3 region: CASSRTTNSNQPQHF. The CDR3 DNA sequence: TGTGCCAGCAGCCGAACCACGAATAGCAATCAGCCCCAGCATTTT.

V gene TRBV19 combines with J gene TRBJ1-1; 10 bases align to TRBD1. The CDR3 totals 13 residues. After removal of 5 bases from V and 4 bases from J, the junction contained 1 base not matched to a gene. The germline V gene encodes CDR1 LNHDA and CDR2 SQIVND (reference sequence). The DNA for the CDR3 is TGTGCCAGTAGTCGGGACAGGGGCACTGAAGCTTTCTTT. It specifies CASSRDRGTEAFF.

This chain links TRBV9 with TRBJ2-2; TRBD2 aligns across 8 bases. Losses at the gene ends were 0 bases for V and 5 bases for J; bases not matched to a gene: 0. Looked up from germline, CDR1 is SGDLS and CDR2 is YYNGEE. The CDR3 covers 14 residues. Here the CDR3 reads CASSVVAGTGELFF. CDR3 in DNA: TGTGCCAGCAGCGTAGTAGCGGGAACCGGGGAGCTGTTTTTT. Full variable domain (remainder filled in from reference TRBV9 and TRBJ2-2): DSGVTQTPKHLITATGQRVTLRCSPRSGDLSVYWYQQSLDQGLQFLIQYYNGEERAKGNILERFSAQQFPDLHSELNLSSLELGDSALYFCASSVVAGTGELFFGEGSRLTVL.

The chain uses TRBV9 and TRBJ2-5, with 13 bases aligning to TRBD2. Trimming removed 4 bases from V and 1 base from J; junction bases left unmatched: 7. The CDR3 has 17 residues. CDR1 is SGDLS, CDR2 YYNGEE, per germline. CDR3 in amino acids: CASSPGTSGALQETQYF. The CDR3 bases are TGTGCCAGCAGCCCGGGGACTAGCGGGGCCCTCCAAGAGACCCAGTACTTC.

The chain combines TRBV21-1 with TRBJ1-5. TRBV21-1 is recorded as a pseudogene. The length of the CDR3 is 15 residues. The CDR3 DNA reads as TGTGCCAGCATCCCAAGGTTTATAAGAACTCAGCCCCAGCATTTT. Translation: CASIPRFIRTQPQHF.

The chain couples TRBV27 to TRBJ2-3, with 8 bases aligning to TRBD2. J gave up 5 bases and V 6 bases, and 7 bases lay outside the gene matches. In germline, CDR1 is MNHEY, CDR2 SMNVEV (reference sequence). The CDR3 length is 14 residues. CDR3 region: CASSGGASLDTQYF. In nucleotides, the CDR3 is TGTGCCAGCAGCGGGGGGGCGAGTTTAGATACGCAGTATTTT.

The chain recombines TRBV24-1 with TRBJ2-1; D possibly uses TRBD1 or TRBD2 (5 bases each). V lost 3 bases, J lost 8 bases, and 19 bases lay in between. Germline V lookup: CDR1 KGHDR, CDR2 SFDVKD. CDR3 length: 16 amino acids. CDR3 DNA: TGTGCCACCAGTGATCGCCGGGACGCCAGGCGGGATGAGCAGTTCTTC. This translates into CATSDRRDARRDEQFF.

The chain combines TRBV30 with TRBJ1-1, with D possibly being TRBD1 (5 bases). CDR1 and CDR2 from the germline V gene are GTSNPN and SVGIG (reference sequence). Between the trimmed V and J ends, which lost 0 bases and 5 bases, there was a span of 16 bases. CDR3 length: 15 amino acids. CDR3 sequence (DNA): TGTGCCTGGAGTGTACATGGGACCGCGACGACTGAAGCTTTCTTT. This translates into CAWSVHGTATTEAFF. Using reference TRBV30 and TRBJ1-1 for the parts outside the CDR3, the full variable domain is SQTIHQWPATLVQPVGSPLSLECTVEGTSNPNLYWYRQAAGRGLQLLFYSVGIGQISSEVPQNLSASRPQDRQFILSSKKLLLSDSGFYLCAWSVHGTATTEAFFGQGTRLTVV.

The chain links TRBV5-4 to TRBJ2-7; D call uncertain. Trimming cost V 2 bases and J 7 bases, with 7 bases left between them. Per the germline V gene, CDR1 is SGHNT and CDR2 is YYREEE (reference sequence). This CDR3 comprises 11 residues. The CDR3 DNA reads as TGTGCCAGCAGCTTAGTAGGGGAGCAGTACTTC. Its protein product is CASSLVGEQYF.

The rearrangement joins TRBV3-1 (or the pseudogene TRBV3-2) to TRBJ2-7, with D unresolved. This CDR3 comprises 14 residues. V gave up 1 base and J gave up 5 bases, with 12 bases separating them. Germline V gives CDR1 LGHDT, CDR2 YNNKEL (reference sequence). CDR3 amino acids: CASSQGRLLNEQYF. As DNA, the CDR3 is TGTGCCAGCAGCCAAGGACGCCTTCTGAACGAGCAGTACTTC.

The V gene is TRBV6-6, the J gene TRBJ2-1; 10 bases match TRBD1. CDR1 and CDR2 from the germline V gene are MNHNY and SVGAGI (reference sequence). The CDR3 has 15 amino acids. V was pared by 6 bases and J by 6 bases, with 8 bases of the junction left unmatched. For the CDR3, the DNA is TGTGCCAGCAGCCACGGGACAGGGGCTGGCAATGAGCAGTTCTTC. Encoded protein: CASSHGTGAGNEQFF.

J is TRBJ2-2 and V is TRBV7-3; TRBD2 matches at 11 bases. With V trimmed by 4 bases and J by 5 bases, 6 bases remained unmatched. There are 16 residues in the CDR3. The germline V gene has CDR1 SGHTA and CDR2 FQGTGA. The CDR3 nucleotides are TGTGCCAGCAGCTCCTCGACTAGCGGGGTGACCGGGGAGCTGTTTTTT. This encodes CASSSSTSGVTGELFF.

The chain joins TRBV4-1 to TRBJ1-5, with D maybe TRBD1 (6 bases). The CDR3 loop spans 17 amino acids. Germline CDR1 MGHRA, CDR2 YSYEKL. The V end was cut by 0 bases, the J end by 3 bases, with 15 bases between. CDR3 region: CASSQDQGMGVNQPQHF. CDR3 DNA sequence: TGCGCCAGCAGCCAAGATCAGGGGATGGGTGTCAATCAGCCCCAGCATTTT.

This rearrangement joins TRBV7-7 to TRBJ2-3; D is perhaps TRBD1 or TRBD2 (5 bases each). Germline CDR1 and CDR2: SSHAT and FNYEAQ (reference sequence). V was clipped by 5 bases and J by 3 bases, with 15 bases between them. The CDR3 consists of 15 residues. The CDR3 protein is CASSNEWGSTDTQYF. The CDR3 nucleotides read TGTGCCAGCAGCAATGAATGGGGGAGTACAGATACGCAGTATTTT.

The chain is built from TRBV18 and TRBJ2-5; D is possibly TRBD2 (7 bases). This CDR3 spans 15 amino acids. Trimming removed 4 bases at V and 5 bases at J, with 17 bases between. In germline, CDR1 is KGHSH, CDR2 LQKENI. The CDR3 protein is CASSREGVGHETQYF. As DNA, the CDR3 is TGTGCCAGCTCACGGGAGGGGGTCGGGCACGAGACCCAGTACTTC.